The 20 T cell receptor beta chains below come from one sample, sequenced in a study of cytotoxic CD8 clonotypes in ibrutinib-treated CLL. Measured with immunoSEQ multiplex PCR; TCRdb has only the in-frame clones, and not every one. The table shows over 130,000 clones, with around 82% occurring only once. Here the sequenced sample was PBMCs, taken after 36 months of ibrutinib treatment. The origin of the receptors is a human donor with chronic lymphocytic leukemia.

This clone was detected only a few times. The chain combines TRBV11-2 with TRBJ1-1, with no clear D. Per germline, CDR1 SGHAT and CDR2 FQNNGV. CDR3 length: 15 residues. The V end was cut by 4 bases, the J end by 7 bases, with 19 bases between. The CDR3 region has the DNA TGTGCCAGCAGCTACGTTCGGTCACACCGGAATGAAGCTTTCTTT. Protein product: CASSYVRSHRNEAFF.

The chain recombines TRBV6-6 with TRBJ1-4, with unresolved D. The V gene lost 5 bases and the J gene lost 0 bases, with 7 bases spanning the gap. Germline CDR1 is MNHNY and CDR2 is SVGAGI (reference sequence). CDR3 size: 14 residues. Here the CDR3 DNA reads TGTGCCAGCAGTCGATCCGCAACTAATGAAAAACTGTTTTTT. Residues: CASSRSATNEKLFF.

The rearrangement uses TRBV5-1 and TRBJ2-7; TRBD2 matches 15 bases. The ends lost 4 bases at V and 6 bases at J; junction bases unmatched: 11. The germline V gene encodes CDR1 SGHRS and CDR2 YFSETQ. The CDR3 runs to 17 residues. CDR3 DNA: TGCGCCAGCAGCCCGGGACAAGGACTAGCGGGAGGGGGCGAGCAGTACTTC. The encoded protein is CASSPGQGLAGGGEQYF.

CDR3: CASSSPGAGLLNEQFF. CDR3 DNA: TGTGCCAGCAGTTCCCCGGGAGCGGGGCTTTTGAATGAGCAGTTCTTC. This rearrangement joins TRBV27 to TRBJ2-1, with 7 bases aligning to TRBD2. V lost 4 bases and J lost 7; bases outside the gene matches: 13. Germline CDR1 MNHEY, CDR2 SMNVEV (reference sequence). CDR3 size: 16 residues.

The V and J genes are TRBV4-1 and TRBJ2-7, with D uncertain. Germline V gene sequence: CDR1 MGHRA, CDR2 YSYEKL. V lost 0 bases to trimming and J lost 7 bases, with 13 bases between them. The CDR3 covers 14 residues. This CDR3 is CASSQESSFGEQYF. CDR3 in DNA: TGCGCCAGCAGCCAAGAAAGTTCCTTTGGGGAGCAGTACTTC.

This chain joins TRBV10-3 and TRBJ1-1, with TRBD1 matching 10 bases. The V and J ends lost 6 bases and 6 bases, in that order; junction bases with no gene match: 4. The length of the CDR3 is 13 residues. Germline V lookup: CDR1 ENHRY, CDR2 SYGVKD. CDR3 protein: CAIRGTGVPEAFF. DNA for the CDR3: TGTGCCATCAGGGGGACAGGGGTTCCTGAAGCTTTCTTT.

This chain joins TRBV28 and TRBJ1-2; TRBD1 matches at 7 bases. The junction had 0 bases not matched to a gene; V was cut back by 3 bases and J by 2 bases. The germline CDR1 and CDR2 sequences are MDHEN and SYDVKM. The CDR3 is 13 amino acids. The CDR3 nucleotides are TGTGCCAGCAGTTTGACAGGGAACTATGGCTACACCTTC. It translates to CASSLTGNYGYTF.

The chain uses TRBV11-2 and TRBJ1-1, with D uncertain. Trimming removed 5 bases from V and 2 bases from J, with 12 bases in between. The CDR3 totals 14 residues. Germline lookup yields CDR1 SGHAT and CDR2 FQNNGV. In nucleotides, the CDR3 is TGTGCCAGCAGCGCAATTAGGGCCAACACTGAAGCTTTCTTT. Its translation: CASSAIRANTEAFF.

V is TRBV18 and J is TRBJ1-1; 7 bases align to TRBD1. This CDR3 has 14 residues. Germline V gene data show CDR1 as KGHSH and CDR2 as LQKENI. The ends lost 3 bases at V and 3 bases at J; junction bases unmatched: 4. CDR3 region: CASSPRGRDTEAFF. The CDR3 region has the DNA TGTGCCAGCTCACCGAGGGGGCGCGACACTGAAGCTTTCTTT.

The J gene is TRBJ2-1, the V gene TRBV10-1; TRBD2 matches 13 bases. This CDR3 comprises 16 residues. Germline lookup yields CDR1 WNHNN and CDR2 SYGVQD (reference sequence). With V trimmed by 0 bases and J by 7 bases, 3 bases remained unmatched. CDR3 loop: CASSESLAGGRNEQFF. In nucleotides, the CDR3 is TGCGCCAGCAGTGAGTCACTAGCGGGAGGGAGGAATGAGCAGTTCTTC.

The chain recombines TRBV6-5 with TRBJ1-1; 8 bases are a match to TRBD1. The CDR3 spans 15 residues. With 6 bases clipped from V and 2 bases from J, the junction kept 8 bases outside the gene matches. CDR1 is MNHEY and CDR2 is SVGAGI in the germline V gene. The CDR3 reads CASRPHQGANTEAFF. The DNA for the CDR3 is TGTGCCAGCAGGCCCCATCAGGGGGCAAACACTGAAGCTTTCTTT.

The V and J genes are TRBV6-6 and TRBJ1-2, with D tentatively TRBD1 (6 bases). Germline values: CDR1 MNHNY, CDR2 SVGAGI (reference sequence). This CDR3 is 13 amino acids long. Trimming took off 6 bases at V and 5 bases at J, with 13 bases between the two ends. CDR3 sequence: CASRRTEEYGYTF. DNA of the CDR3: TGTGCCAGCAGACGGACAGAAGAGTATGGCTACACCTTC.

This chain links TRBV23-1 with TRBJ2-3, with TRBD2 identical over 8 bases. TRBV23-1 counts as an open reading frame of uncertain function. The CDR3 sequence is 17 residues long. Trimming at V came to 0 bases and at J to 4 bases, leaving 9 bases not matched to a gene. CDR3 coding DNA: TGCGCCAGCAGTCAATCGTTCCCTAGCGGGTGTTCAGATACGCAGTATTTT. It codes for CASSQSFPSGCSDTQYF.

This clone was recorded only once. In DNA form, the CDR3 reads TGCAGCGTTGAAATGGGAGGGGGGGGCTCCTACGAGCAGTACTTC. Translation: CSVEMGGGGSYEQYF. V is TRBV29-1 and J is TRBJ2-7, with TRBD2 as a possible D gene (7 bases). The CDR3 is made up of 15 amino acids. The V gene lost 2 bases and the J gene lost 0 bases, with 14 bases spanning the gap. Germline CDR1 is SQVTM and CDR2 is ANQGSEA.

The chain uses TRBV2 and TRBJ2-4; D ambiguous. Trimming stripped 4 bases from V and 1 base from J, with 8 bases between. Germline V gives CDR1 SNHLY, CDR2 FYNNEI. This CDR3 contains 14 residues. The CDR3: CASSVLEAKNIQYF. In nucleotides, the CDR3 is TGTGCCAGCAGTGTTCTCGAGGCCAAAAACATTCAGTACTTC.

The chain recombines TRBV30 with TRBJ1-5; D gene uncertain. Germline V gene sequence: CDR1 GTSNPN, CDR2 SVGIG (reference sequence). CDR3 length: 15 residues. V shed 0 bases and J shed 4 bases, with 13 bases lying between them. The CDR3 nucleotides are TGTGCCTGGAGTGTACAAAAACAGTTAAATCAGCCCCAGCATTTT. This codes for CAWSVQKQLNQPQHF.

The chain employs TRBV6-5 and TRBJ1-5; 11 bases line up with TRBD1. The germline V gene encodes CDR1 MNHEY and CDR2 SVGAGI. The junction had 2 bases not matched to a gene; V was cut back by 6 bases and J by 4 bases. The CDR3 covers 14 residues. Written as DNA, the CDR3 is TGTGCCAGCAGAGGACAGGGGGCAAATCAGCCCCAGCATTTT. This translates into CASRGQGANQPQHF.

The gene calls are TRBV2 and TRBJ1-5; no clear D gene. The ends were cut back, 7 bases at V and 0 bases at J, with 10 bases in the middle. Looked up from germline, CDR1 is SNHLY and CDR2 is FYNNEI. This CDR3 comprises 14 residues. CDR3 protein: CASNQGNSNQPQHF. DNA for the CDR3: TGTGCCAGCAACCAAGGAAATAGCAATCAGCCCCAGCATTTT.

The CDR3 reads CASSSRASATNEKLFF. CDR3 coding DNA: TGTGCCAGCAGCTCTCGAGCGAGCGCAACTAATGAAAAACTGTTTTTT. V gene TRBV7-9 combines with J gene TRBJ1-4; D is ambiguous. CDR1 is SEHNR and CDR2 is FQNEAQ in the germline V gene (reference sequence). The CDR3 consists of 16 residues. The V gene lost 4 bases and the J gene lost 0 bases, with 12 bases spanning the gap.

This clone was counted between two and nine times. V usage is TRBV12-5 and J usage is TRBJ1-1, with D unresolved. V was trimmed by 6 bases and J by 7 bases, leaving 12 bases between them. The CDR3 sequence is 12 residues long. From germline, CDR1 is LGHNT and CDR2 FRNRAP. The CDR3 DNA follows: TGTGCTAGTGGACAAGCACAGTTTGAAGCTTTCTTT. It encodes CASGQAQFEAFF.